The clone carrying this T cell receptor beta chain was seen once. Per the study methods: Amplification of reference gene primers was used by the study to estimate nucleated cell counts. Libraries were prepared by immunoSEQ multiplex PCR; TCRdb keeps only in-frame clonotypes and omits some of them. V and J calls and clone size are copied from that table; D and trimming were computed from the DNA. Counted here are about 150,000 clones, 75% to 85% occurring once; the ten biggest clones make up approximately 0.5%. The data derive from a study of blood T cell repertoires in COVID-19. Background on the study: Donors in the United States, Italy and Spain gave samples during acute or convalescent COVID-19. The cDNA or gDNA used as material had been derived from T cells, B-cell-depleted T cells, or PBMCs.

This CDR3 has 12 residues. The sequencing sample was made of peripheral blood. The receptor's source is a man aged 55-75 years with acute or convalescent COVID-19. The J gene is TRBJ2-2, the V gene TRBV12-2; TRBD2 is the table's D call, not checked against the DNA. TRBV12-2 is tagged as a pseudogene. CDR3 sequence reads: CASRRLVGELFF. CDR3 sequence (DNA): TGTGCAAGTCGCCGTCTCGTGGGGGAGCTGTTTTTT.